Listed here is a single TCR beta chain. The antigen is unknown. Study donors comprised healthy, HIV-negative adults devoid of recent acute infection or vaccination. Each sample came from a Caucasian adult donor living in Nashville, Tennessee. These data originate in a study of shared clonotypes between healthy human individuals. Findings and limits, study-wide: The sampled material consisted only of blood, and tissue repertoires are likely to differ.

The germline CDR1 and CDR2 sequences are SGHVS and FNYEAQ. This CDR3 region has 15 residues. Trimming removed 3 bases at V and 3 bases at J, with 12 bases between. The team ran DNA from unsorted PBMCs on ten immunoSEQ deep assay plates for sequencing. Sequencing was performed with immunoSEQ multiplex PCR; in TCRdb, only in-frame clones are kept and a portion is missing. This sample has about half a million clones, with about 80% found just once. V is TRBV7-6 and J is TRBJ2-1; D not certain. This sequence originates from a woman aged 40 to 55 in good health. Some clones in this sample may be carry-over from other donors' samples. The sequenced sample consisted of PBMCs. This CDR3 reads CASSFLSFGYNEQFF. The CDR3 nucleotides read TGTGCCAGCAGCTTTTTAAGCTTCGGCTACAATGAGCAGTTCTTC.